This T cell receptor beta chain was obtained from a study of blood T cell repertoires in COVID-19. Whole-study context: Researchers got acute and convalescent COVID-19 samples from the United States, Italy and Spain. Sources were T cells, B-cell-depleted T cells, or PBMCs; the material itself was cDNA or gDNA.

The CDR3 extends over 15 amino acids. Germline loops: CDR1 LGHDT, CDR2 YNNKEL (reference sequence). The V gene end was trimmed by 4 bases and the J gene end by 3 bases; junction bases not matched to a gene: 8. In the original processing: By means of reference gene primer amplification, nucleated cell counts were estimated. Sequenced by immunoSEQ multiplex PCR; TCRdb stores in-frame clones only, minus some. V, J and clone size reflect that table, while D and trimming were determined from the DNA. The sample carries about 36,000 clones, approximately 80% recorded once. The sequenced sample consisted of peripheral blood. The chain recombines TRBV3-1 (or the pseudogene TRBV3-2) with TRBJ2-7, with 8 positions matching TRBD1. The sequence came from a human donor in a cohort sampled during active or convalescent COVID-19. The donor label of this sample is uncertain. The CDR3 DNA sequence: TGTGCCAGCAGCCCCAGACAGGGGATTAGCTACGAGCAGTACTTC. Amino acid sequence: CASSPRQGISYEQYF.